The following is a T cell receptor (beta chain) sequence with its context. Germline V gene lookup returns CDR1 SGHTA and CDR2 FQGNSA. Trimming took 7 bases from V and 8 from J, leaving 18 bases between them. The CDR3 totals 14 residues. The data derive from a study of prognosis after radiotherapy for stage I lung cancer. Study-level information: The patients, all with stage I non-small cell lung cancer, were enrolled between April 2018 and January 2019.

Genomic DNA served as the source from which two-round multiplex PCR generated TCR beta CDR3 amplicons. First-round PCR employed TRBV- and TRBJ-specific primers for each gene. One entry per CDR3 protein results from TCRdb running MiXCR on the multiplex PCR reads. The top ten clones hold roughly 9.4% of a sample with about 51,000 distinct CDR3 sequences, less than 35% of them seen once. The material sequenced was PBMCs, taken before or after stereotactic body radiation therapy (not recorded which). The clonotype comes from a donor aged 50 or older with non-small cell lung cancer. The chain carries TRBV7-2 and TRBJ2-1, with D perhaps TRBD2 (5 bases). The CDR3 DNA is TGTGCCAGCAAACCTGGACGGCCTAGCTATGAGCAGTTCTTC. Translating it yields CASKPGRPSYEQFF.